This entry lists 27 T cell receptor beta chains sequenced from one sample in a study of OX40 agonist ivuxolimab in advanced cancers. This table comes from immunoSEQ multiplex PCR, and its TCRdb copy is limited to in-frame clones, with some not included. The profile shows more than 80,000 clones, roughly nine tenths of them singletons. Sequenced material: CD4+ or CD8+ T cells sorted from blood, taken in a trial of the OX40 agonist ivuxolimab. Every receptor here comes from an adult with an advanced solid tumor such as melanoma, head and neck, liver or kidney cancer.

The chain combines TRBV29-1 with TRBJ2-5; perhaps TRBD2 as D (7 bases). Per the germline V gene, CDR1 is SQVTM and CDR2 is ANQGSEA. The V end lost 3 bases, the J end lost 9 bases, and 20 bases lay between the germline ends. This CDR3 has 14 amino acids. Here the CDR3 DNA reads TGCAGCGTTGAGACCGGAGCGGGGACATGGCCCCAGTACTTC. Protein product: CSVETGAGTWPQYF.

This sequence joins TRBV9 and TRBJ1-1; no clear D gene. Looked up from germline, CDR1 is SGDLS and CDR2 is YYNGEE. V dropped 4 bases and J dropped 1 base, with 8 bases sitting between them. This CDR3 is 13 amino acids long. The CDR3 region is CASSPGGNTEAFF. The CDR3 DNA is TGTGCCAGCAGCCCTGGAGGGAACACTGAAGCTTTCTTT.

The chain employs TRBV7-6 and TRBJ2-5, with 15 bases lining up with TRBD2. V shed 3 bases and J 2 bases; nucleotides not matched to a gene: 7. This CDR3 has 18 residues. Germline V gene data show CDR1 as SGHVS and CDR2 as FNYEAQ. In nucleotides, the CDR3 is TGTGCCAGCAGCTTTGATGGGACTAGCGGGAGGAGACAAGAGACCCAGTACTTC. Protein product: CASSFDGTSGRRQETQYF.

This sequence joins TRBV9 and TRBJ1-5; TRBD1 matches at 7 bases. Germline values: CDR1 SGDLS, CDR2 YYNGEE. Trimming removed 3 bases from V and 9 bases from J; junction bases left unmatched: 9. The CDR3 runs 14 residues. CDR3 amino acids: CASSGNGEGAPQHF. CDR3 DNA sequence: TGTGCCAGCAGCGGGAACGGAGAGGGGGCGCCCCAGCATTTT. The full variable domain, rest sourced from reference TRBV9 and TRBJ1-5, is DSGVTQTPKHLITATGQRVTLRCSPRSGDLSVYWYQQSLDQGLQFLIQYYNGEERAKGNILERFSAQQFPDLHSELNLSSLELGDSALYFCASSGNGEGAPQHFGDGTRLSIL.

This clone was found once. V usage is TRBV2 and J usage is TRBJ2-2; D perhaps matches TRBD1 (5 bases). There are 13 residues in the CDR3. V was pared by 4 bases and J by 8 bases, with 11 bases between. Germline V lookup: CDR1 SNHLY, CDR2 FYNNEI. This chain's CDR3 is CASSGQGTGELFF. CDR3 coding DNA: TGTGCCAGCAGTGGCCAGGGTACGGGGGAGCTGTTTTTT.

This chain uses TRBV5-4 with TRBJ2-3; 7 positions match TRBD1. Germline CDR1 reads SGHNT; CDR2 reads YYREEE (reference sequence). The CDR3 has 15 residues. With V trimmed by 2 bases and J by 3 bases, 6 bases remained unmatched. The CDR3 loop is CASSFRGRRTDTQYF. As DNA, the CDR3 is TGTGCCAGCAGCTTTAGGGGGCGAAGGACAGATACGCAGTATTTT.

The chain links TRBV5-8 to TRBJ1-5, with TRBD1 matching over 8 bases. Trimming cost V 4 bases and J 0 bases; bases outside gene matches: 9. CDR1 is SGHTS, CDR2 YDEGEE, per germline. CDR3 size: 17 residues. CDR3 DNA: TGTGCCAGCAGCCCGGGGACAGGCTCTCTTAGCAATCAGCCCCAGCATTTT. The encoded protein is CASSPGTGSLSNQPQHF.

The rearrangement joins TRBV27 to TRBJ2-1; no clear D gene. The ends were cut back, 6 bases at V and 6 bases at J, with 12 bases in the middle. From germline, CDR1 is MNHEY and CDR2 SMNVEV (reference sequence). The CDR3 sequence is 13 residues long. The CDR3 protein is CASSQLRFNEQFF. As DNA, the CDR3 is TGTGCCAGCAGCCAACTCCGTTTCAATGAGCAGTTCTTC.

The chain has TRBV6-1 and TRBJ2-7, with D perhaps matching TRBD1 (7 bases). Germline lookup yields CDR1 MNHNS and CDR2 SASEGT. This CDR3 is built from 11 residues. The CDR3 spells CSGGGSYEQYF. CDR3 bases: TGTTCAGGGGGAGGTTCCTACGAGCAGTACTTC.

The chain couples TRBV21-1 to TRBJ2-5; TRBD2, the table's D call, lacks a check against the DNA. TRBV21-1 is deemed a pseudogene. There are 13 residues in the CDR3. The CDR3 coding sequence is TGTGCCAGTCGGACTAGCGGGGAAGAGACCCAGTACTTC. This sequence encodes CASRTSGEETQYF.

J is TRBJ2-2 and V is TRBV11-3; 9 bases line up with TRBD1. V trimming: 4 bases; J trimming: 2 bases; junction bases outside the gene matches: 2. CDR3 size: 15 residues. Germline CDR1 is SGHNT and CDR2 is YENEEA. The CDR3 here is CASSSGQGNTGELFF. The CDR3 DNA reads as TGTGCCAGCAGCTCGGGACAGGGAAACACCGGGGAGCTGTTTTTT.

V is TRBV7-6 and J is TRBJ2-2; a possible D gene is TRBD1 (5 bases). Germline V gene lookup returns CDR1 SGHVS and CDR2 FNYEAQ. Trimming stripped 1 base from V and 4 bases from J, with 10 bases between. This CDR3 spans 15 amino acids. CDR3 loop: CASSLVTGLTGELFF. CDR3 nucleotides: TGTGCCAGCAGCTTAGTTACAGGCCTCACCGGGGAGCTGTTTTTT.

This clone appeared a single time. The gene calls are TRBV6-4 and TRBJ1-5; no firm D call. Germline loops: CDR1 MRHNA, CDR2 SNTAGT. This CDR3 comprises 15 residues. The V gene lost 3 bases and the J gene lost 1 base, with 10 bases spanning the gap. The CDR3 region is CASSEEPRSNQPQHF. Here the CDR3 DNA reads TGTGCCAGCAGTGAAGAGCCTCGGAGCAATCAGCCCCAGCATTTT.

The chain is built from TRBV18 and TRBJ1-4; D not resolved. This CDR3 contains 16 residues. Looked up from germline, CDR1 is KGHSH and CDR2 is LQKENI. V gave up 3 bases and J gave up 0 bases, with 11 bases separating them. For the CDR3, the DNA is TGTGCCAGCTCACCCCAGGATATTGCAACTAATGAAAAACTGTTTTTT. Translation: CASSPQDIATNEKLFF.

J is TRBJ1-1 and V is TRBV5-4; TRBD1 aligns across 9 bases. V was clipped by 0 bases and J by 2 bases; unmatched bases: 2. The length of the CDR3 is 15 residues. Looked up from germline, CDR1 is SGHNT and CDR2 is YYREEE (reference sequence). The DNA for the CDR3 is TGTGCCAGCAGCTTGGTGGGACAGGGCAACACTGAAGCTTTCTTT. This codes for CASSLVGQGNTEAFF.

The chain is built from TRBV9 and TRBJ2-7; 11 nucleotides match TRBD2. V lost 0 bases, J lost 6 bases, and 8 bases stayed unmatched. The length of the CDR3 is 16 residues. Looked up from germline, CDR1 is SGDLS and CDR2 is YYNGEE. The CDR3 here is CASSVGGTSGRSEQYF. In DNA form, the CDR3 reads TGTGCCAGCAGCGTAGGGGGAACTAGCGGGAGAAGCGAGCAGTACTTC.

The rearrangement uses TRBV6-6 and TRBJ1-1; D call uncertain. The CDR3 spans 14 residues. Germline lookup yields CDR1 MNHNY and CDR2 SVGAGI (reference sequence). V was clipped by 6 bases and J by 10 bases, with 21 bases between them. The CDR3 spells CASSQNTPAFGAFF. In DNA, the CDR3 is TGTGCCAGCAGCCAAAACACCCCAGCATTTGGAGCTTTCTTT.

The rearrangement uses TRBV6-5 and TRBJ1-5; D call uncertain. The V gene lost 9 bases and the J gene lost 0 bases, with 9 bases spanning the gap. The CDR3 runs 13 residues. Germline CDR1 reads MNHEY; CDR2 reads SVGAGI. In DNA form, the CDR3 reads TGTGCCAGTATGAGAATTAGCAATCAGCCCCAGCATTTT. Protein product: CASMRISNQPQHF.

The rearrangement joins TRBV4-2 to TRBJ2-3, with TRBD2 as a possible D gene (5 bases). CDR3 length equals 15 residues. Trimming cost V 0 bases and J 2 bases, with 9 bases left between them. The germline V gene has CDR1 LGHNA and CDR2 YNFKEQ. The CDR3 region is CASSQDPGVTDTQYF. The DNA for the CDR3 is TGTGCCAGCAGCCAAGATCCCGGGGTCACAGATACGCAGTATTTT.

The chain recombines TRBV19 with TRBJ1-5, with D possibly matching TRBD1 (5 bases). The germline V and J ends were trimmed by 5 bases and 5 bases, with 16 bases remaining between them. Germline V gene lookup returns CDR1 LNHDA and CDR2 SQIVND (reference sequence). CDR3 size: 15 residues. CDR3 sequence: CASSFDMRGYQPQHF. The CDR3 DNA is TGTGCCAGTAGTTTTGACATGAGGGGTTATCAGCCCCAGCATTTT.

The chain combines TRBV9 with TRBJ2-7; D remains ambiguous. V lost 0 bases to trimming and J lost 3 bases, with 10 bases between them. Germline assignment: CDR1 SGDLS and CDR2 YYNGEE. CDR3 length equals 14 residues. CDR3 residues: CASSVGQAYYEQYF. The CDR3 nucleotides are TGTGCCAGCAGCGTAGGCCAGGCGTACTACGAGCAGTACTTC.

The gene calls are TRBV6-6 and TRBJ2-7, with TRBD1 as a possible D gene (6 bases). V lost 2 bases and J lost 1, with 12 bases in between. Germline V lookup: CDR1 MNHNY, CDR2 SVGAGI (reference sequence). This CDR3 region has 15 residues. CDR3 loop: CASSYRDKVSYEQYF. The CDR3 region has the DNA TGTGCCAGCAGTTACCGGGACAAGGTGTCCTACGAGCAGTACTTC.

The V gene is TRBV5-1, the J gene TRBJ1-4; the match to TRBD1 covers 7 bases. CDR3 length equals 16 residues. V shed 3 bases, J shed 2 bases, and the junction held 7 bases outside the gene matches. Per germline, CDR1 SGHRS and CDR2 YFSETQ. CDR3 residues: CASSSRTGGTNEKLFF. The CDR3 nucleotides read TGCGCCAGCAGCTCTAGGACAGGAGGGACTAATGAAAAACTGTTTTTT.

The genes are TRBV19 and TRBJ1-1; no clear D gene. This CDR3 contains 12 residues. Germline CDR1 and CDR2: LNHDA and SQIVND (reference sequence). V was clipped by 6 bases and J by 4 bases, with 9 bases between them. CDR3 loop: CASSGEATEAFF. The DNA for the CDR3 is TGTGCCAGTAGCGGGGAGGCCACTGAAGCTTTCTTT.

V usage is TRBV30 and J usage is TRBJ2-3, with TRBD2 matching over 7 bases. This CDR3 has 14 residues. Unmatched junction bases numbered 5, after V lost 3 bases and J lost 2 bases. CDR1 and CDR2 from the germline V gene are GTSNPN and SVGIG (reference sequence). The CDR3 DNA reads TGTGCCTGGAGCGCGGGGGTTTCCACAGATACGCAGTATTTT. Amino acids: CAWSAGVSTDTQYF.

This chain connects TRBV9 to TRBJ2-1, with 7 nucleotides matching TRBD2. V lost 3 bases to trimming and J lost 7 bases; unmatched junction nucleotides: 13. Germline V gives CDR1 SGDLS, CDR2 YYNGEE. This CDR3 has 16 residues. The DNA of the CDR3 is TGTGCCAGCAGCGGTCCCGGGACTAACGTTTTGAATGAGCAGTTCTTC. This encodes CASSGPGTNVLNEQFF.

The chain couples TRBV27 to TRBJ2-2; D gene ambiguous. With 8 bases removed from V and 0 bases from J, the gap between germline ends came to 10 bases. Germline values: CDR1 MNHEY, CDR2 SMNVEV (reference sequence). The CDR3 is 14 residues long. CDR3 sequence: CASLAYANTGELFF. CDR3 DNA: TGTGCCAGCCTTGCATACGCGAACACCGGGGAGCTGTTTTTT.